This T cell receptor beta chain was captured by sequencing in a study of Ad26.COV2.S vaccination and SARS-CoV-2 variants. Background on the study: Ad26.COV2.S, an intramuscular injection, was given once or twice 56 days apart.

Regarding treatment: some 20 received Ad26.COV2.S at low or high dose, single or two shots; 5 received placebo; per-sample allocation not given. Specimens were obtained on day 63 following the first vaccine or placebo injection. As its vector, the vaccine had Ad26, which expressed Wuhan-strain SARS-CoV-2 spike. As to this clone: Its antigen is currently unknown.

Whole-study results and caveats: Post-vaccination breadth of spike-specific CD8+ and CD4+ T cell responses was reportedly substantial. Breadth measured for non-spike TCRs was similar across vaccine and placebo recipients.

Produced via immunoSEQ multiplex PCR; TCRdb's table is partial and in-frame only. Altogether approximately 460,000 clones are present, 70% to 90% being singletons, with the ten largest covering about 1.7%. The source is a person aged 18-60 years who received the Ad26.COV2.S COVID-19 vaccine or a placebo. This specimen was peripheral blood, taken in a trial of Ad26.COV2.S vaccine versus placebo.

CDR3 coding DNA: TGTGCCAGCAGCCCTGATAGCAATCAGCCCCAGCATTTT. Translating gives CASSPDSNQPQHF. V gene TRBV7-2 combines with J gene TRBJ1-5; D unclear. This CDR3 has 13 amino acids. The V end lost 5 bases, the J end lost 0 bases, and 5 bases lay between the germline ends. Looked up from germline, CDR1 is SGHTA and CDR2 is FQGNSA.